Below, 8 T cell receptor beta chains from the same sample are listed, as sequenced in a study of cytomegalovirus exposure and HLA in healthy donors. With 60 Vbeta and 13 Jbeta primers, the PCR was carried out. TCRdb's table, derived via immunoSEQ multiplex PCR, lists solely in-frame clones and lacks some. The table has some 140,000 clones, around 77% seen once; the top ten hold about 1%. Sequencing was done on a sample of PBMCs. All receptors come from a man between 18 and 29 years old in good health and CMV-seronegative.

The chain links TRBV30 to TRBJ1-2; no clear D. The CDR3 is 12 residues long. The ends were cut back, 0 bases at V and 8 bases at J, with 10 bases in the middle. Germline values: CDR1 GTSNPN, CDR2 SVGIG (reference sequence). CDR3 residues: CAWSVQLGGYTF. The CDR3, as DNA: TGTGCCTGGAGTGTACAGCTTGGCGGCTACACCTTC.

This clone came up a few times. The rearrangement links TRBV7-9 to TRBJ2-7, with D tentatively TRBD1 (6 bases). Per the germline V gene, CDR1 is SEHNR and CDR2 is FQNEAQ (reference sequence). The CDR3 contains 14 residues. V was trimmed by 4 bases and J by 4 bases, leaving 14 bases between them. The CDR3 is CASSSRDTLYEQYF. The CDR3 DNA sequence: TGTGCCAGCAGCTCGAGGGACACCCTGTACGAGCAGTACTTC.

This chain links TRBV7-2 with TRBJ2-5; 10 bases agree with TRBD1. The CDR3 sequence is 16 residues long. The V and J ends lost 5 bases and 4 bases, in that order; junction bases with no gene match: 10. The germline V gene has CDR1 SGHTA and CDR2 FQGNSA. CDR3: CASSRDRGLRGETQYF. In DNA, the CDR3 is TGTGCCAGCAGCCGAGACAGGGGGCTACGGGGAGAGACCCAGTACTTC.

This chain uses TRBV7-2 with TRBJ2-3, with D possibly matching TRBD2 (6 bases). The CDR3 covers 16 residues. The ends were cut back, 5 bases at V and 3 bases at J, with 18 bases in the middle. Germline V gene sequence: CDR1 SGHTA, CDR2 FQGNSA. The CDR3 DNA is TGTGCCAGCAGCCCGGGAGTGGGGGTGGGGACAGATACGCAGTATTTT. It is translated as CASSPGVGVGTDTQYF. Using reference TRBV7-2 and TRBJ2-3 for the parts outside the CDR3, the full variable domain is GAGVSQSPSNKVTEKGKDVELRCDPISGHTALYWYRQSLGQGLEFLIYFQGNSAPDKSGLPSDRFSAERTGGSVSTLTIQRTQQEDSAVYLCASSPGVGVGTDTQYFGPGTRLTVL.

The rearrangement uses TRBV7-2 and TRBJ2-7, with D perhaps matching TRBD2 (6 bases). V was trimmed by 1 base and J by 1 base, leaving 8 bases between them. CDR3 size: 14 residues. The germline gives CDR1 SGHTA, CDR2 FQGNSA. CDR3 sequence: CASSLVAGSYEQYF. In nucleotides, the CDR3 is TGTGCCAGCAGCTTAGTGGCGGGATCCTACGAGCAGTACTTC.

This chain joins TRBV9 and TRBJ2-2, with D maybe TRBD2 (5 bases). V dropped 4 bases and J dropped 0 bases, with 19 bases sitting between them. There are 18 residues in the CDR3. Germline loops: CDR1 SGDLS, CDR2 YYNGEE. The CDR3 is CASSTRPRADSNTGELFF. CDR3 sequence (DNA): TGTGCCAGCAGCACCCGACCTAGGGCGGACTCGAACACCGGGGAGCTGTTTTTT.

The rearrangement uses TRBV29-1 and TRBJ2-1; perhaps TRBD1 as D (6 bases). The CDR3 loop spans 14 amino acids. Germline V CDR1 and CDR2: SQVTM, ANQGSEA. Trimming cost V 2 bases and J 8 bases, with 16 bases left between them. CDR3 amino acids: CSVEFRGVRDEQFF. CDR3 DNA: TGCAGCGTTGAATTCAGGGGCGTACGGGATGAGCAGTTCTTC.

The chain uses TRBV5-8 and TRBJ1-2; 7 positions agree with TRBD1. The CDR3 spans 14 residues. Germline CDR1 SGHTS, CDR2 YDEGEE. Unmatched junction bases numbered 4, after V lost 1 base and J lost 4 bases. The CDR3 is CASSLNRGGYGYTF. In nucleotides, the CDR3 is TGTGCCAGCAGCTTGAACAGGGGTGGCTATGGCTACACCTTC.